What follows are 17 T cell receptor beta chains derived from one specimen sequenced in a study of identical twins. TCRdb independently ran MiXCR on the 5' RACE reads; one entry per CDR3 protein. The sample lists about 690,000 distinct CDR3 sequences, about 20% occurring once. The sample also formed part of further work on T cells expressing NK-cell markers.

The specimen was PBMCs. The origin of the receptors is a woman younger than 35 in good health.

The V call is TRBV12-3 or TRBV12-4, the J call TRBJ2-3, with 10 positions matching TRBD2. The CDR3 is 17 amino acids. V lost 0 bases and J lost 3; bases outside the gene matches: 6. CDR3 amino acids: CASSLARSGGATDTQYF. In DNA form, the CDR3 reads TGTGCCAGCAGTTTAGCCCGGAGCGGGGGGGCAACAGATACGCAGTATTTT.

The CDR3 reads CASGVGRDTEAFF. CDR3 nucleotide sequence: TGTGCCAGCGGGGTGGGGCGAGACACTGAAGCTTTCTTT. The chain links TRBV7-3 to TRBJ1-1; D is possibly TRBD1 (5 bases). CDR3 length: 13 residues. Trimming removed 8 bases at V and 3 bases at J, with 13 bases between. Germline loops: CDR1 SGHTA, CDR2 FQGTGA. The full variable domain, completed using reference TRBV7-3 and TRBJ1-1, is GAGVSQTPSNKVTEKGKYVELRCDPISGHTALYWYRQSLGQGPEFLIYFQGTGAADDSGLPNDRFFAVRPEGSVSTLKIQRTERGDSAVYLCASGVGRDTEAFFGQGTRLTVV.

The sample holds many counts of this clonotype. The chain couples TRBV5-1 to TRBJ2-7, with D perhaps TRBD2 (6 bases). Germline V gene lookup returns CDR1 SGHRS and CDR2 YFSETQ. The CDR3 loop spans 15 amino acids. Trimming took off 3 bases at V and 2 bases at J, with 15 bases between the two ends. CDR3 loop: CASSSEVGGPYEQYF. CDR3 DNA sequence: TGCGCCAGCAGCTCTGAAGTGGGGGGACCCTACGAGCAGTACTTC.

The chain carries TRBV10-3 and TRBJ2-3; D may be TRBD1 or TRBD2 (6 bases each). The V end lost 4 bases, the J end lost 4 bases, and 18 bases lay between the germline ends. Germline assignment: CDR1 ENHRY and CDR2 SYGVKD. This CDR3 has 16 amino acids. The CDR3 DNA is TGTGCCATCAGTGCCAAACGAGGAGGGGGACCAGATACGCAGTATTTT. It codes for CAISAKRGGGPDTQYF.

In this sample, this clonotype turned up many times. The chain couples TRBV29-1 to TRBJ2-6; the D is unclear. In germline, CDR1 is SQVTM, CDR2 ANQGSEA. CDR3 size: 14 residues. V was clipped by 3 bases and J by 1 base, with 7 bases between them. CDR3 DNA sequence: TGCAGCGTTGATGTCGTTTCTGGGGCCAACGTCCTGACTTTC. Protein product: CSVDVVSGANVLTF.

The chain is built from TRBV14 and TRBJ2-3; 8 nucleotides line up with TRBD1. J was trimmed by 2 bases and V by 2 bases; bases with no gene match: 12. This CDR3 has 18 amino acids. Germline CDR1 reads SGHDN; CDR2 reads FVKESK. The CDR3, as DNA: TGTGCCAGCAGCCAATGGACAGGGAGAGGAGGGATCACAGATACGCAGTATTTT. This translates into CASSQWTGRGGITDTQYF.

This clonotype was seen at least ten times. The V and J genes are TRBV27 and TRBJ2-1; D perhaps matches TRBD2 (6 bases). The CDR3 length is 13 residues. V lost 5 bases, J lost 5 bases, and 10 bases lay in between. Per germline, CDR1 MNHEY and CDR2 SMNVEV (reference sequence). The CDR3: CASSTGLHNEQFF. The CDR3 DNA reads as TGTGCCAGCAGTACGGGACTCCACAATGAGCAGTTCTTC.

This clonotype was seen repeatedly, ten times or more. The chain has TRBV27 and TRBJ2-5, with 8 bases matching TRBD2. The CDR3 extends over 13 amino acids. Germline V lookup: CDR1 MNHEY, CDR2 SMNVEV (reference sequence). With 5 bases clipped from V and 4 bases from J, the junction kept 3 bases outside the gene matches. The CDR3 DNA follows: TGTGCCAGCAGTCAGCGGGAGAGAGAGACCCAGTACTTC. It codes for CASSQRERETQYF.

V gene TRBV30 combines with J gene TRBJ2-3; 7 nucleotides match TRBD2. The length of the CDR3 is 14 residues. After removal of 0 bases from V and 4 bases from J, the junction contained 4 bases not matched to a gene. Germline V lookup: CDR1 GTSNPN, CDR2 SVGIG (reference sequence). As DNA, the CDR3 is TGTGCCTGGAGTGTCGGCGGGAGCGCAGATACGCAGTATTTT. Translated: CAWSVGGSADTQYF.

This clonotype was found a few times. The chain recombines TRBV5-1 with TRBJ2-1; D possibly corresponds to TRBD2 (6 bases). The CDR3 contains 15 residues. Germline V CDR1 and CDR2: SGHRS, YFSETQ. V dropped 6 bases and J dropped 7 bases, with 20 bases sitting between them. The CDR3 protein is CASTLGTDTWNEQFF. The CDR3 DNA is TGCGCCAGCACCCTCGGGACTGATACATGGAATGAGCAGTTCTTC.

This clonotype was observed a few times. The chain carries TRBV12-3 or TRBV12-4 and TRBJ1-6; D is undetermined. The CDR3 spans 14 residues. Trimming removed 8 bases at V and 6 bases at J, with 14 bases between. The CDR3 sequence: CASRPQVSNSPLHF. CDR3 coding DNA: TGTGCCAGCCGGCCGCAGGTTTCTAATTCACCCCTCCACTTT.

As DNA, the CDR3 is TGTGCCAGCAGCTTCCTCAACAGGGAGGGCTACACCTTC. Translated: CASSFLNREGYTF. This rearrangement joins TRBV7-2 to TRBJ1-2; maybe TRBD1 (6 bases). Trimming removed 3 bases from V and 8 bases from J, with 13 bases in between. The germline V gene has CDR1 SGHTA and CDR2 FQGNSA. CDR3 size: 13 residues.

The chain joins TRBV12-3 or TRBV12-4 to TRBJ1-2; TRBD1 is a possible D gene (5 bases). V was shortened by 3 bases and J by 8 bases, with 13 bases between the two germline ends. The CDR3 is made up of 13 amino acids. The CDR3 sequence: CASSLTAKGGYTF. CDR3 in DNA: TGTGCCAGCAGTTTGACAGCCAAAGGGGGCTACACCTTC.

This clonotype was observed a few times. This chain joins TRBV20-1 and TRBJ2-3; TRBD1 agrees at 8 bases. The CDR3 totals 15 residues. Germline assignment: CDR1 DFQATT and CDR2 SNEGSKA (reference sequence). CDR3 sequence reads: CRAAGGGLGTDTQYF. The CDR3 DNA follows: TGCAGAGCTGCAGGGGGCGGCTTAGGCACAGATACGCAGTATTTT.

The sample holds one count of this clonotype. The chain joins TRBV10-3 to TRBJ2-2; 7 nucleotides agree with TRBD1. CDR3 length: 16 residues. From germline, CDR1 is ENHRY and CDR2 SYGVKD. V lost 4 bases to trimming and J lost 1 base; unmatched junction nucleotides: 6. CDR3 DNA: TGTGCCATCAGTGCCCCCGGGACAGAGAACACCGGGGAGCTGTTTTTT. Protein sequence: CAISAPGTENTGELFF.

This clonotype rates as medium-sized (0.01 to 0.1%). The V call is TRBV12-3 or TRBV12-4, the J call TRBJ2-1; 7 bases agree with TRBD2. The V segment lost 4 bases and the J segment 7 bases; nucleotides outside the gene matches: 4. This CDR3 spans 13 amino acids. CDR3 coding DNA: TGTGCCAGCAGTTCGGAGGGAGGGAATGAGCAGTTCTTC. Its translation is CASSSEGGNEQFF.

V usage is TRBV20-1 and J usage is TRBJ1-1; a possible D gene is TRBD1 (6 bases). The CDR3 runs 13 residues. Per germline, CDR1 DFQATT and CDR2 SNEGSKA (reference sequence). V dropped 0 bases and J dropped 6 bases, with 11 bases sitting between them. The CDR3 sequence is CSAREGGEAEAFF. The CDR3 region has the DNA TGCAGTGCTAGAGAAGGGGGGGAAGCTGAAGCTTTCTTT.